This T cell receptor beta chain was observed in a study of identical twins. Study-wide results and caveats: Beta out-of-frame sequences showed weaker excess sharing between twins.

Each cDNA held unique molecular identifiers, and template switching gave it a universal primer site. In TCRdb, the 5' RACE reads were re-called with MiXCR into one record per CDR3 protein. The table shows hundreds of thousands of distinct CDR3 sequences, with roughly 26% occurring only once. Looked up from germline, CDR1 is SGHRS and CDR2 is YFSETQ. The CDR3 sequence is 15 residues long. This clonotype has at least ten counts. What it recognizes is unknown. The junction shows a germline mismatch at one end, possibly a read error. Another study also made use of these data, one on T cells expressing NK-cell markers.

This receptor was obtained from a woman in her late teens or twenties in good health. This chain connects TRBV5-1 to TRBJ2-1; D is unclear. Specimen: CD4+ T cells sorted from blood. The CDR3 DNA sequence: TGTGCCAGCAGCTTAGGCGAGAGCTCCTACAATGAGCAGTTCTTC. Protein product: CASSLGESSYNEQFF.